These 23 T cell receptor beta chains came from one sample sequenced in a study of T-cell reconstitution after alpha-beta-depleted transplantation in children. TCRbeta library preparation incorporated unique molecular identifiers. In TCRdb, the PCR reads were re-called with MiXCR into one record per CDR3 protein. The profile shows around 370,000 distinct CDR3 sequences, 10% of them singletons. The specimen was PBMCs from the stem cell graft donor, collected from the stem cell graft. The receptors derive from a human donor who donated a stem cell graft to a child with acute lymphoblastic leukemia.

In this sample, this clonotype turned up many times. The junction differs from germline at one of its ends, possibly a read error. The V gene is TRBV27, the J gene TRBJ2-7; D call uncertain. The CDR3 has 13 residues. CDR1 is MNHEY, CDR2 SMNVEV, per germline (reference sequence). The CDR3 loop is CASSLSVGYEQYF. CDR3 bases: TGTGCCAGCAGCTTATCAGTAGGCTACGAGCAGTACTTC.

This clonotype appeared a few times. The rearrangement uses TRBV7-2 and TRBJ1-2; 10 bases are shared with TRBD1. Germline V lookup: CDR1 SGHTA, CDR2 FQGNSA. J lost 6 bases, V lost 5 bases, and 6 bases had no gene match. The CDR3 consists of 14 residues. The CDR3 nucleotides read TGTGCCAGCAGCGGACCGGGACAGGGGAATGGCTACACCTTC. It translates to CASSGPGQGNGYTF.

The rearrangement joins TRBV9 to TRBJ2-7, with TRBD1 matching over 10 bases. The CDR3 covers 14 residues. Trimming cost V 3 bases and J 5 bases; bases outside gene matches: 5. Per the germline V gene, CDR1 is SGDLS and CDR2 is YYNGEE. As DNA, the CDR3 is TGTGCCAGCAGCGAAAGGACAGGGGGGAACGAGCAGTACTTC. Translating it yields CASSERTGGNEQYF.

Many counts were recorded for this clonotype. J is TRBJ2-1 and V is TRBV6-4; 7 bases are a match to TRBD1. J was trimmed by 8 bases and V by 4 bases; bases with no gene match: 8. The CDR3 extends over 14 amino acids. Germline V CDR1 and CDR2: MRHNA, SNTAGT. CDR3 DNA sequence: TGTGCCAGCAGTGGGAACCCAGGGGGAGATGAGCAGTTCTTC. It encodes CASSGNPGGDEQFF.

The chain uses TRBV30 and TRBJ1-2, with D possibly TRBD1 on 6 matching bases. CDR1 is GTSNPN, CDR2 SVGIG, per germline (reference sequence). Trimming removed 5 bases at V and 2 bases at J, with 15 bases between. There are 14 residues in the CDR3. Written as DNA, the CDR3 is TGTGCCTGGGACGTGACCGGGACAAACTATGGCTACACCTTC. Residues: CAWDVTGTNYGYTF.

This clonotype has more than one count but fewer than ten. The CDR3 DNA sequence: TGTGCCAGCAGTTTAGTCTTTGCGTTTAGCTCCTACAATGAGCAGTTCTTC. This encodes CASSLVFAFSSYNEQFF. The chain recombines TRBV12-3 or TRBV12-4 with TRBJ2-1, with no clear D. The CDR3 contains 17 residues. V was pared by 1 base and J by 0 bases, with 13 bases between.

This CDR3 is CAISESRSGGFLTDTQYF. The CDR3 DNA reads as TGTGCCATCAGTGAGTCAAGATCAGGGGGCTTTCTCACAGATACGCAGTATTTT. The V and J genes are TRBV10-3 and TRBJ2-3; the match to TRBD1 covers 8 bases. The CDR3 has 18 amino acids. The V segment lost 0 bases and the J segment 2 bases; nucleotides outside the gene matches: 10. The germline CDR1 and CDR2 sequences are ENHRY and SYGVKD.

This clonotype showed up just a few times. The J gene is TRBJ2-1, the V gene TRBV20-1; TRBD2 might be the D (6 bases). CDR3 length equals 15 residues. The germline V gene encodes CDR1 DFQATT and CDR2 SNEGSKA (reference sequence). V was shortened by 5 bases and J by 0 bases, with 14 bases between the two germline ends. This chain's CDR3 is CSASRLEGSYNEQFF. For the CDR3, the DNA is TGCAGTGCTTCCCGACTAGAGGGCTCCTACAATGAGCAGTTCTTC.

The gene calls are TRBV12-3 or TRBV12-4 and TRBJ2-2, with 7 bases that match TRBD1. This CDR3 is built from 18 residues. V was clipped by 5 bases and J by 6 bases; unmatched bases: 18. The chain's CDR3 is CASSGRQGLYLAPGELFF. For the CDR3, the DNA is TGTGCCAGCAGTGGACGACAGGGTCTGTATCTTGCGCCCGGGGAGCTGTTTTTT.

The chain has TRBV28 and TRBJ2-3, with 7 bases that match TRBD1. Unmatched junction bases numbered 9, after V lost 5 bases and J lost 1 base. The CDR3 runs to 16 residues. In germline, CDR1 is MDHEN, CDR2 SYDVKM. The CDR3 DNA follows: TGTGCCAGCAGTGATACAGGGGTACAGGGCACAGATACGCAGTATTTT. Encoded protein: CASSDTGVQGTDTQYF.

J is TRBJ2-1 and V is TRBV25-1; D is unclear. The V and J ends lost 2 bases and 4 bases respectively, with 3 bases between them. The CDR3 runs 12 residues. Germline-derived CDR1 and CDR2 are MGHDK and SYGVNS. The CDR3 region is CASSEPYNEQFF. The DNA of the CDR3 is TGTGCCAGCAGTGAACCATACAATGAGCAGTTCTTC.

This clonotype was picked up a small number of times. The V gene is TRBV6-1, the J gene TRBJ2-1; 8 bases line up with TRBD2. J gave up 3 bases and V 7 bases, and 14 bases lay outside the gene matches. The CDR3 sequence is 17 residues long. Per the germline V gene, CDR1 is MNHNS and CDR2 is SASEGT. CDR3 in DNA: TGTGCCAGCACGGAGGAGGGAAGCGGGAGATTCTACAATGAGCAGTTCTTC. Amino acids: CASTEEGSGRFYNEQFF.

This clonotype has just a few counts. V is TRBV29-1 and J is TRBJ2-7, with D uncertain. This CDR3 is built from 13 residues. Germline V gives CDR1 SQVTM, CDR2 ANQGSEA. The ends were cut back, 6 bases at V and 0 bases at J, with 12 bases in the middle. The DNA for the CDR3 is TGCAGCGTGGGTCTAAGGCTCTCCTACGAGCAGTACTTC. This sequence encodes CSVGLRLSYEQYF.

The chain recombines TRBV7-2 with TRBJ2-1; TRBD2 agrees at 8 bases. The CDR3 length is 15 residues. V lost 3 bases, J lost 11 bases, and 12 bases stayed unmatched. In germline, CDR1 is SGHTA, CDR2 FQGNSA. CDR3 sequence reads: CASSLGSGRSRQQFF. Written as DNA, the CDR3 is TGTGCCAGCAGCTTGGGGAGCGGGAGAAGTAGACAGCAGTTCTTC.

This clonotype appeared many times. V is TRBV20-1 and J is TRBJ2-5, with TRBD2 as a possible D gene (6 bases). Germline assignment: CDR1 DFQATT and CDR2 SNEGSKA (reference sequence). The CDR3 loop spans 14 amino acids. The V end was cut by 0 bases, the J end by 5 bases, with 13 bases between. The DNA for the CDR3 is TGCAGTGCTAGAGATTATAGCGGAAGGGAGACCCAGTACTTC. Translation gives CSARDYSGRETQYF.

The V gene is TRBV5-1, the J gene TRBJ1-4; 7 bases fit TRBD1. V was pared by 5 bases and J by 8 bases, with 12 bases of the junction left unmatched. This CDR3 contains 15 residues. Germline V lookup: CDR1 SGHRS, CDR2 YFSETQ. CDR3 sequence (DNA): TGCGCCAGCAGTCGAGACCCTACAGGGGTGGAAAAACTGTTTTTT. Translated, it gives CASSRDPTGVEKLFF. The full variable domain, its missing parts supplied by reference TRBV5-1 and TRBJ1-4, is KAGVTQTPRYLIKTRGQQVTLSCSPISGHRSVSWYQQTPGQGLQFLFEYFSETQRNKGNFPGRFSGRQFSNSRSEMNVSTLELGDSALYLCASSRDPTGVEKLFFGSGTQLSVL.

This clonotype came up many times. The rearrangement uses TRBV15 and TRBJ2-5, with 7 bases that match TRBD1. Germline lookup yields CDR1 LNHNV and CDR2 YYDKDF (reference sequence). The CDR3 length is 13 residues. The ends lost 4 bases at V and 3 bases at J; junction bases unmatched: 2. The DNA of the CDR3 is TGTGCCACCAGCATCGGGACAGAAGAGACCCAGTACTTC. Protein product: CATSIGTEETQYF.

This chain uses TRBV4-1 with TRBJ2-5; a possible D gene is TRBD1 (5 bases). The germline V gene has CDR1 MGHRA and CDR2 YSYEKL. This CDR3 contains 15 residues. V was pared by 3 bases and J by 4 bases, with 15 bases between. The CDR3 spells CASSQAGKGAETQYF. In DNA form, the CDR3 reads TGCGCCAGCAGCCAGGCAGGGAAAGGCGCAGAGACCCAGTACTTC.

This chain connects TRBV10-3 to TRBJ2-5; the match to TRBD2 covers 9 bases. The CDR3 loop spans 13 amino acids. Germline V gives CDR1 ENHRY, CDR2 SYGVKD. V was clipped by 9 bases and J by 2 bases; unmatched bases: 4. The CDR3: CAISGRSQETQYF. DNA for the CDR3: TGTGCCATTAGCGGGAGATCTCAAGAGACCCAGTACTTC.

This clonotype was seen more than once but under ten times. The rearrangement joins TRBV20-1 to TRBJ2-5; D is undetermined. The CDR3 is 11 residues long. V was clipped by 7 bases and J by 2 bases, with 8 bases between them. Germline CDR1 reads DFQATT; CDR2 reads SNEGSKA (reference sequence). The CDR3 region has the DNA TGCAGTGTACAAGCGCAAGAGACCCAGTACTTC. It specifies CSVQAQETQYF.

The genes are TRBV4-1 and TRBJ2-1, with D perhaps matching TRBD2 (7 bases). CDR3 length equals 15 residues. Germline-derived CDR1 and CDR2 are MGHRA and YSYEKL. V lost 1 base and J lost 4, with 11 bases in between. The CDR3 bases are TGCGCCAGCAGCCAAGTTGCGGGGGCTTACAATGAGCAGTTCTTC. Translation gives CASSQVAGAYNEQFF.

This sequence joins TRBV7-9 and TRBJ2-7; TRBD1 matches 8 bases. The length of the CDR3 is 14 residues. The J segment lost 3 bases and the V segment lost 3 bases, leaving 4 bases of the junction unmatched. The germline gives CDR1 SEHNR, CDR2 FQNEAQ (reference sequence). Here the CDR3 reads CASSFPDRGYEQYF. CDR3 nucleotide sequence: TGTGCCAGCAGCTTTCCAGACAGGGGCTACGAGCAGTACTTC.

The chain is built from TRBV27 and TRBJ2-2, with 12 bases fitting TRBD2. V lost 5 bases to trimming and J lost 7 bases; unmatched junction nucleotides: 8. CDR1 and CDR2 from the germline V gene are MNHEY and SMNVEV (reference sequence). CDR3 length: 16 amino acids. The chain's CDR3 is CASSERGGLAGGELFF. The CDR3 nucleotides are TGTGCCAGCAGTGAGCGAGGGGGACTAGCGGGCGGGGAGCTGTTTTTT.